This T cell receptor beta chain was found in a study of response to subunit inactivated influenza vaccine. Study-wide results and caveats: The authors proposed limited new T cell recruitment per seasonal influenza vaccination.

The germline V gene encodes CDR1 SGHAT and CDR2 FQNNGV. V shed 2 bases and J 5 bases; nucleotides not matched to a gene: 2. This CDR3 has 13 amino acids. This clonotype was observed at least ten times. Its target is unknown. MiXCR, run by TCRdb on the RT-PCR reads, gives a single entry per CDR3 protein. The sample records approximately 730,000 distinct CDR3 sequences, 11% to 15% being singletons. The sample was PBMCs from blood, taken 14 to 15 days before vaccination. The sequence derives from a man in his fifties who received an inactivated influenza vaccine. The rearrangement links TRBV11-2 to TRBJ1-1; 7 bases fit TRBD1. The DNA of the CDR3 is TGTGCCAGCAGCTTAACAGGGGAAACTGAAGCTTTCTTT. Encoded protein: CASSLTGETEAFF.